This TCR beta chain was captured in a study of tumor and adjacent non-tumor tissue in lung cancer. Overall study: Patients comprised over 9 adenocarcinoma, 2 squamous cell carcinoma and 1 small cell lung cancer. Stage I to III disease affected 9 to 10 men and roughly 5 women aged roughly 31 to 76.

For this clonotype: The junction differs from germline at one of its ends, possibly a read error.

The library came from three nested PCR rounds adapted from ARM-PCR protocols. TCRdb recomputed calls from the multiplex PCR reads with MiXCR, one row per CDR3 protein. The sample records 90,000 to 110,000 distinct CDR3 sequences, approximately 71% being singletons. This sample's RNA came from whole unsorted tissue. Germline lookup yields CDR1 SEHNR and CDR2 FQNEAQ (reference sequence). There are 15 residues in the CDR3. The specimen was lung tumor tissue. The TCR sequence derives from an older woman with non-small cell lung cancer. V gene TRBV7-9 combines with J gene TRBJ2-6; maybe TRBD2 (7 bases). For the CDR3, the DNA is TGTGCCAGCAGCGCCGGACAGAGCGGGGCCAACGTCATGACTTTC. It yields the protein CASSAGQSGANVMTF.